The present T cell receptor beta chain was sequenced within a study of cytomegalovirus exposure and HLA in healthy donors. Overall study context: Out of 180 million or so T cells, an earlier analysis found around 120 million unique TCR beta sequences in total.

Study-level findings and limits: As a later analysis showed, a missense DCLRE1C variant was linked to trimming of TCR beta V- and J-genes. Altogether, some 170 TCR beta chains were recorded as cytomegalovirus-associated.

PCR amplification relied on 60 Vbeta primers (plus 13 Jbeta primers). Assay used: immunoSEQ multiplex PCR; TCRdb lists only in-frame clones, some missing. The table has roughly 200,000 clones, 80% seen once. As regards this clone: Its antigen is undetermined.

Trimming left V 5 bases short and J 5 bases short, with 10 bases between. In germline, CDR1 is SGHVS, CDR2 FQNEAQ. The CDR3 length is 12 residues. This TCR was sampled from a man in his forties or fifties in good health and CMV-seronegative. The chain combines TRBV7-8 with TRBJ2-7, with D perhaps TRBD2 (5 bases). Input material: PBMCs. The CDR3 sequence: CASSKRGNEQYF. The CDR3 region has the DNA TGTGCCAGCAGCAAACGGGGAAACGAGCAGTACTTC.